The source of this T cell receptor beta chain is a study of T cells in Graves' hyperthyroidism and ophthalmopathy (dated by TCRdb to between 2018 and 2021). Some background on the complete study: Peripheral blood samples were taken at the time of initial diagnosis, prior to any treatment. To identify TCR V-J signatures that set the groups apart, the researchers used a discovery cohort of 95 to 100 patients, made up of 40 to 45 with Graves' ophthalmopathy and approximately 57 with stable Graves' hyperthyroidism. An independent validation cohort of around 19 hyperthyroidism patients and 17 patients who later progressed to ophthalmopathy tested prospective prediction of ophthalmopathy. The approximately 95 discovery patients were divided at random into training and test sets in a 7:3 ratio. Thyroid tissue and blood T-cell repertoires from about six Graves' hyperthyroidism patients were also compared in the study. After blood sampling, hyperthyroidism patients were treated with methimazole at a starting dose of 30 mg daily, and ophthalmopathy patients were treated with high-dose intravenous methylprednisolone. TCR Vbeta CDR3 sequencing of 120 to 150 peripheral blood samples (approximately 44 ophthalmopathy, over 70 hyperthyroidism and 17 progressor patients) is reported in the paper. The study at large found these results: In cross-validation, a model built on a 13 V-J signature told ophthalmopathy apart from stable hyperthyroidism with under 90% sensitivity and approximately 81% specificity, and in testing the same model reached 80%/75%. Blood samples also contained most of the expanded thyroid clonotypes (frequency above 0.001), which suggests that blood repertoires may reflect thyroid immune responses. No statistical method was used to fix the sample size in advance, and group allocation was not hidden from the investigators. In validation, the model predicted progression to ophthalmopathy a median of roughly six months before onset, with about 64% sensitivity and roughly 77% specificity.

A patient counted as having stable Graves' hyperthyroidism if no progression to ophthalmopathy occurred over 18 months of follow-up. Hyperthyroidism patients were newly diagnosed, with disease duration under 2 months, and aged 18 to 65 years. Any patient with an uncontrolled infection, another autoimmune disease, pregnancy or lactation was excluded. Diagnoses were established on the basis of clinical symptoms, serum thyroxine and TRAb, thyroid ultrasound, and orbital computed tomography. PBMCs were separated from about 10 ml of fresh peripheral blood using Ficoll-Paque density gradient centrifugation. Total RNA was extracted using Trizol reagent, and RNA quality was assessed on an Agilent 2100 Bioanalyzer. Amplification of TCR beta CDR3 regions was carried out from RNA transcripts. The TCR CDR3 was subjected to a first round of RT-PCR using the HTBI primer set and the Qiagen OneStep RT-PCR kit. Libraries were constructed in a second round of multiplex PCR, after which size selection and purification were carried out. Libraries were sequenced paired-end with 100 bp reads on an Illumina HiSeq2000. From the authors' description of their analysis: SOAPnuke was used to process the raw data, with reads discarded if the reads contained adapters or uncalled bases, had a mean Phred below 15, or lacked an exact constant-primer or identifier match. COPE v1.2.5 was used to merge the high-quality paired reads, and each unique nucleotide sequence was defined as a clonotype. MiTCR v1.1 was used to align the clonotypes against IMGT TRBV, TRBD and TRBJ reference segments. The analysis was restricted to V-J combinations with a frequency above 0.0001, which together covered 99.2% of the repertoires. A TCS score was defined as the ratio of F50 (clonal expansion) to E x V (chaos), with BLOSUM62-based TCRdist applied between CDR3 peptides within each V-J. Welch's t-statistics and random forest reduced roughly 540 V-J features to under 15, which were used in a naive Bayes classifier (R e1071). TCRdb took the public reads, trimmed them with fastp at Q25, ran MiXCR for clone calling and kept in-frame beta chains. Records with the same CDR3 protein are collapsed into one entry carrying the most frequent genes and DNA. For this entry, the V and J calls and clone size follow TCRdb and not the study's own pipeline. This sample gives roughly 630,000 distinct CDR3 sequences in total; approximately 14% of them show up just once. The ten most abundant clones make up under 7.5% of the sample.

Regarding this clonotype: Its recognized antigen is unknown. Base qualities are not recorded, but no much larger clone differs from it by a single base.

Sequencing was carried out using blood. The TCR comes from a woman aged 25 to 39 with Graves' hyperthyroidism.

The CDR3 region: CASTPGAGKQFF. In nucleotide form, the sequence is TGTGCCAGCACCCCAGGGGCGGGGAAGCAGTTCTTC. The chain employs TRBV27 and TRBJ2-1, with the D call tentatively TRBD1 or TRBD2, each fitting 6 bases. CDR1 is given as MNHEY and CDR2 as SMNVEV, both from the germline V gene (reference sequence). V drops 7 bases and J drops 11 bases, leaving 15 bases in between. From the cysteine up to the phenylalanine, the CDR3 has a length of 12 residues. The only DNA kept is the CDR3, 36 bases in frame from the first base.